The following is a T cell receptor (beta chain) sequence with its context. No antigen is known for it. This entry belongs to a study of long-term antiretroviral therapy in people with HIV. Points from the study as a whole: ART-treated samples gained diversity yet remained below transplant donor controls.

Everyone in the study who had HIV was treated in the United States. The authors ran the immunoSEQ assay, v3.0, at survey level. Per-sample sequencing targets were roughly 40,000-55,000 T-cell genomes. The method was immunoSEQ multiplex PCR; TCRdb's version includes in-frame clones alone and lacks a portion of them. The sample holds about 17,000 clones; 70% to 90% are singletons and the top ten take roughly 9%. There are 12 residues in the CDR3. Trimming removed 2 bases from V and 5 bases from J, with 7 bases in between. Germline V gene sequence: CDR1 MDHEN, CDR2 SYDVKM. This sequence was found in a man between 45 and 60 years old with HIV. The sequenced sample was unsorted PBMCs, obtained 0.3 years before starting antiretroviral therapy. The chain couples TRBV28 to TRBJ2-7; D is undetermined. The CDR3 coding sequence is TGTGCCAGCAGTTTAATTGACCACGAGCAGTACTTC. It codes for CASSLIDHEQYF.